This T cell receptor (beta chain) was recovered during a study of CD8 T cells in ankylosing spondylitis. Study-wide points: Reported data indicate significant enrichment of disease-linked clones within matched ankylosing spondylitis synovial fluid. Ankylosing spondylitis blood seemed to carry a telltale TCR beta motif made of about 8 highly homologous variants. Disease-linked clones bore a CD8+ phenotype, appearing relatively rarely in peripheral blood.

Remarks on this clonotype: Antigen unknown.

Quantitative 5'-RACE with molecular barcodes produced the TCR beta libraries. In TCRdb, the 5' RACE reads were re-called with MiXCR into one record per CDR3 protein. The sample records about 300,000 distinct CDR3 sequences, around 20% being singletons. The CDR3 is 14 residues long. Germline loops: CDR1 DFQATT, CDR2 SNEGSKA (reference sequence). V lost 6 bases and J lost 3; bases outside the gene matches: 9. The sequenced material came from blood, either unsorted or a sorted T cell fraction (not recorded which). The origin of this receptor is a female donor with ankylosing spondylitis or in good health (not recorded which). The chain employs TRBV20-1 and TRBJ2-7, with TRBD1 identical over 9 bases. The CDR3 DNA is TGCAGTGCCACCCGGACAGGGGAGATCTACGAGCAGTACTTC. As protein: CSATRTGEIYEQYF.